The rows below give T cell receptor beta chains drawn from one sample of a study of control samples from healthy donors and cancer patients. Repertoires were generated with immunoSEQ multiplex PCR, while TCRdb's copy carries only in-frame clones and drops some. The profile shows 150,000 to 200,000 clones, roughly nine tenths of them singletons. The specimen was blood. The receptors were gathered from a woman in her 30s in good health. The CDR3 runs from the conserved cysteine through the conserved F or W. Fields, in order: J gene, V gene, CDR3 length, clone size, D gene, CDR3 protein, CDR3 DNA. A D gene is named only where the DNA matches it firmly. Clone size is stated in some rows and not others, as once, few, many or a class when expanded.

TRBJ1-5	TRBV20-1	14	-	TRBD1	CSASTGDSNQPQHF	TGCAGTGCTAGTACAGGGGATAGCAATCAGCCCCAGCATTTT
TRBJ2-5	TRBV3-1/TRBV3-2	15	few	-	CASSQGGGDQETQYF	TGTGCCAGCAGCCAAGGAGGCGGGGACCAAGAGACCCAGTACTTC
TRBJ2-6	TRBV19	15	-	-	CASSIAITGANVLTF	TGTGCCAGTAGTATAGCCATTACTGGGGCCAACGTCCTGACTTTC
TRBJ2-1	TRBV12-5	15	once	-	CASGPGLSSYNEQFF	TGTGCTAGTGGTCCGGGACTGAGCTCCTACAATGAGCAGTTCTTC
TRBJ1-1	TRBV28	15	-	TRBD1	CASSLRQGANTEAFF	TGTGCCAGCAGTTTACGACAGGGGGCGAACACTGAAGCTTTCTTT
TRBJ1-1	TRBV7-6	14	-	TRBD1	CASSLTGGGTEAFF	TGTGCCAGCAGCTTGACAGGGGGAGGAACTGAAGCTTTCTTT
TRBJ1-1	TRBV7-9	15	-	-	CASSLVSRANTEAFF	TGTGCCAGCAGCTTAGTTTCCAGGGCGAACACTGAAGCTTTCTTT
TRBJ1-5	TRBV6-5	13	-	-	CASSIRDNQPQHF	TGTGCCAGCAGTATCCGGGACAATCAGCCCCAGCATTTT
TRBJ1-5	TRBV2	14	-	-	CASSEVKGNQPQHF	TGTGCCAGCAGTGAGGTAAAGGGCAATCAGCCCCAGCATTTT
TRBJ2-5	TRBV18	11	-	-	CASSPGETQYF	TGTGCCAGCTCACCAGGAGAGACCCAGTACTTC
TRBJ2-7	TRBV11-3	13	-	-	CASSSAGAYEQYF	TGTGCCAGCAGTTCAGCAGGAGCCTACGAGCAGTACTTC
TRBJ2-3	TRBV28	13	-	-	CASSPRRTDTQYF	TGTGCCAGCAGCCCGAGGAGGACAGATACGCAGTATTTT
TRBJ2-1	TRBV24-1	16	-	TRBD2	CATSDRTSGSYNEQFF	TGTGCCACCAGTGACAGGACTAGCGGCTCCTACAATGAGCAGTTCTTC
TRBJ1-4	TRBV15	17	-	TRBD1	CATSGNYGQGTNEKLFF	TGTGCCACCAGCGGAAACTACGGACAGGGAACTAATGAAAAACTGTTTTTT
TRBJ2-3	TRBV28	13	-	-	CASSPPRADTQYF	TGTGCCAGCAGTCCCCCCAGGGCAGATACGCAGTATTTT
TRBJ2-1	TRBV25-1	16	-	TRBD2	CASSRTSGSSYNEQFF	TGTGCCAGCTCCCGGACTAGCGGGAGTTCCTACAATGAGCAGTTCTTC
TRBJ2-2	TRBV1	15	once	-	CTSTGTGPNTGELFF	TGCACCAGCACCGGGACAGGGCCGAACACCGGGGAGCTGTTTTTT
TRBJ2-7	TRBV2	13	-	-	CASSARQLAEQYF	TGTGCCAGCAGTGCCCGACAGTTAGCCGAGCAGTACTTC
TRBJ2-5	TRBV28	14	-	TRBD2	CATLGQGLRGGQYF	TGTGCCACCCTGGGGCAGGGACTACGGGGGGGCCAGTACTTC
TRBJ2-4	TRBV19	16	-	-	CASSIVGAGGMGIQYF	TGTGCCAGTAGTATAGTCGGGGCAGGGGGGATGGGCATTCAGTACTTC
TRBJ2-7	TRBV6-2/TRBV6-3	15	-	TRBD1	CASSLQGVKGYEQYF	TGTGCCAGCAGTCTACAGGGGGTGAAGGGCTACGAGCAGTACTTC
TRBJ2-2	TRBV7-3	15	-	TRBD1	CASSRGTGGTGELFF	TGTGCCAGCAGCAGAGGGACAGGGGGGACCGGGGAGCTGTTTTTT
TRBJ2-2	TRBV6-5	12	-	-	CASSSGSGELFF	TGTGCCAGCAGTAGTGGGTCCGGGGAGCTGTTTTTT
TRBJ2-1	TRBV30	14	-	TRBD2	CAWRKLAGANEQFF	TGTGCCTGGAGGAAACTAGCGGGAGCAAATGAGCAGTTCTTC
TRBJ2-6	TRBV9	15	-	-	CASSVVDSGANVLTF	TGTGCCAGCAGCGTAGTAGACTCTGGGGCCAACGTCCTGACTTTC
TRBJ1-5	TRBV10-3	15	few	TRBD1	CAISGTGEGYQPQHF	TGTGCCATCAGCGGGACAGGGGAAGGGTATCAGCCCCAGCATTTT
TRBJ2-5	TRBV5-1	14	-	TRBD2	CASRVAGGQETQYF	TGCGCCAGCAGAGTAGCGGGAGGGCAAGAGACCCAGTACTTC
TRBJ2-3	TRBV6-4	15	-	TRBD2	CASSDLAGRSDTQYF	TGTGCCAGCAGTGATCTAGCGGGGCGGTCAGATACGCAGTATTTT
TRBJ1-5	TRBV9	15	-	TRBD1	CASSVGGQGNQPQHF	TGTGCCAGCAGCGTAGGGGGACAGGGCAATCAGCCCCAGCATTTT
TRBJ1-6	TRBV7-2	16	-	TRBD1	CASSSRTGAYNSPLHF	TGTGCCAGCAGCTCCCGGACAGGGGCCTATAATTCACCCCTCCACTTT
TRBJ2-3	TRBV9	14	-	TRBD2	CASSGAGGRSTQYF	TGTGCCAGCAGCGGAGCGGGAGGGCGGTCTACGCAGTATTTT
TRBJ2-4	TRBV28	14	once	TRBD1	CASRPGGAKNIQYF	TGTGCCAGCAGGCCAGGGGGAGCCAAAAACATTCAGTACTTC
TRBJ2-7	TRBV20-1	11	-	-	CSASGAGEQYF	TGCAGTGCTAGTGGGGCGGGCGAGCAGTACTTC
TRBJ1-1	TRBV25-1	13	once	-	CASSMALGTEAFF	TGTGCCAGCAGTATGGCCCTGGGCACTGAAGCTTTCTTT
TRBJ1-1	TRBV5-4	15	-	-	CASSLAIGVETEAFF	TGTGCCAGCAGCTTGGCAATAGGGGTAGAAACTGAAGCTTTCTTT
TRBJ2-1	TRBV5-6	17	-	TRBD2	CASRRLAGGPIYNEQFF	TGTGCCAGCAGGAGACTAGCGGGGGGACCTATCTACAATGAGCAGTTCTTC
TRBJ2-7	TRBV7-8	13	-	-	CASSLVDSYEQYF	TGTGCCAGCAGCTTGGTCGACTCCTACGAGCAGTACTTC
TRBJ2-4	TRBV2	19	-	TRBD2	CASSEGRPSGGLAKNIQYF	TGTGCCAGCAGTGAAGGCAGGCCTAGCGGGGGCCTAGCCAAAAACATTCAGTACTTC
TRBJ2-5	TRBV27	15	-	-	CASSRQYGGRETQYF	TGTGCCAGCAGTCGCCAATATGGGGGTAGGGAGACCCAGTACTTC
TRBJ2-5	TRBV18	14	-	TRBD1	CASSLPGQGKTQYF	TGTGCCAGCTCACTACCGGGACAGGGAAAGACCCAGTACTTC
TRBJ1-2	TRBV25-1	12	-	-	CASSEYSYGYTF	TGTGCCAGCAGTGAATACAGCTATGGCTACACCTTC
TRBJ1-6	TRBV9	14	-	-	CASSVEGGNSPLHF	TGTGCCAGCAGCGTTGAGGGTGGGAATTCACCCCTCCACTTT
TRBJ2-1	TRBV28	14	-	-	CASSLADTDNEQFF	TGTGCCAGCAGTTTAGCGGACACCGACAATGAGCAGTTCTTC
TRBJ1-1	TRBV7-2	13	-	TRBD1	CASSFGQVNEAFF	TGTGCCAGCAGCTTCGGACAGGTAAATGAAGCTTTCTTT
TRBJ1-2	TRBV4-1	16	-	-	CASSQGRGRRDYGYTF	TGCGCCAGCAGCCAAGGCAGGGGAAGGAGGGACTATGGCTACACCTTC
TRBJ2-3	TRBV6-5	12	-	-	CASSYSRNTQYF	TGTGCCAGCAGTTACTCGAGAAATACGCAGTATTTT
TRBJ2-3	TRBV19	13	once	-	CASSATSTDTQYF	TGTGCCAGTAGTGCCACTAGCACAGATACGCAGTATTTT
TRBJ2-3	TRBV7-8	13	-	-	CASSLASTDTQYF	TGTGCCAGCAGCTTAGCTAGCACAGATACGCAGTATTTT